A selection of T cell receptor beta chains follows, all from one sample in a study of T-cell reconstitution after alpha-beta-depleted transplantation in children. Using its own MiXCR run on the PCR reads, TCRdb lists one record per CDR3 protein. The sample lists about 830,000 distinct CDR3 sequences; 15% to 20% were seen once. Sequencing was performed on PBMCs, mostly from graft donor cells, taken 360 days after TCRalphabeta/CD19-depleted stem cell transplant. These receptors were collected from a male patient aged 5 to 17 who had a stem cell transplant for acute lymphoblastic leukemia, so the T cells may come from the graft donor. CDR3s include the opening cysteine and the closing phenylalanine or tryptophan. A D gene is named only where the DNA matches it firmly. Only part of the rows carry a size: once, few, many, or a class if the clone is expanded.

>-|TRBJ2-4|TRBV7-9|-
CASSWPRRGLHGNIQYF
TGTGCCAGCAGCTGGCCCCGCAGGGGCCTTCATGGAAACATTCAGTACTTC
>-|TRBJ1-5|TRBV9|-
CASSVGGRGQPQHF
TGTGCCAGCAGCGTAGGGGGTCGGGGCCAGCCCCAGCATTTT
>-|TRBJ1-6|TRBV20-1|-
CSASPLPMTGDNSPLHF
TGCAGTGCCAGCCCCCTGCCAATGACAGGAGATAATTCACCCCTCCACTTT
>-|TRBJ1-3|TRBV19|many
CASTPSLPSGNTIYF
TGTGCCAGTACCCCAAGTTTACCCTCTGGAAACACCATATATTTT
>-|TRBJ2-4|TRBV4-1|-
CASSHLFGGKNIQYF
TGCGCCAGCAGCCACCTTTTCGGCGGGAAAAACATTCAGTACTTC
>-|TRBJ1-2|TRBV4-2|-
CASSHNRANYGYTF
TGTGCCAGCAGCCACAACAGGGCTAACTATGGCTACACCTTC
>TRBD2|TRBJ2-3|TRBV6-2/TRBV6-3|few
CASTLGLAGITDTQYF
TGTGCCAGCACCCTAGGACTAGCGGGGATCACAGATACGCAGTATTTT
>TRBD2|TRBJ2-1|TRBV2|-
CASRGLAYEQFF
TGTGCCAGCAGGGGACTAGCTTATGAGCAGTTCTTC
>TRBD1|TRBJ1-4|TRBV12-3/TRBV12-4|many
CASSKGTETHEKLFF
TGTGCCAGCAGCAAGGGGACAGAAACCCATGAAAAACTGTTTTTT
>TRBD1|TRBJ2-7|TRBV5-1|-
CASSSRTGASYEQYF
TGCGCCAGCAGCTCCCGGACAGGGGCCTCCTACGAGCAGTACTTC
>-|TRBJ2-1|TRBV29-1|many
CSVEPGLSYNEQFF
TGCAGCGTTGAACCGGGCCTCTCCTACAATGAGCAGTTCTTC
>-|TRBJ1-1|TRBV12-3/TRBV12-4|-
CASTVGPEAFF
TGTGCCAGCACCGTAGGGCCTGAAGCTTTCTTT
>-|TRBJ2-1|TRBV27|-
CASRIGGGNYNEQFF
TGTGCCAGCAGAATTGGGGGAGGCAACTACAATGAGCAGTTCTTC
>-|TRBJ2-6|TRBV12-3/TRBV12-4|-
CASSQRGRGANVLTF
TGTGCCAGCAGTCAAAGGGGGAGAGGGGCCAACGTCCTGACTTTC
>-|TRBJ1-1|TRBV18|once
CASSPENPRAFF
TGTGCCAGCTCACCAGAAAACCCTAGGGCTTTCTTT
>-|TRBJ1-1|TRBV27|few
CASSLKGSDTEAFF
TGTGCCAGCAGTTTGAAGGGTTCGGACACTGAAGCTTTCTTT
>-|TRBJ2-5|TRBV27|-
CASSPGWGETQYF
TGTGCCAGCAGTCCTGGGTGGGGAGAGACCCAGTACTTC
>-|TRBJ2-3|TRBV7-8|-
CASSPARFTDTQYF
TGTGCCAGCAGCCCCGCTCGATTTACAGATACGCAGTATTTT
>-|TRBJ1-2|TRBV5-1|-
CASSSTRGLSHYGYTF
TGCGCCAGCAGCTCAACGCGAGGGTTATCCCACTATGGCTACACCTTC
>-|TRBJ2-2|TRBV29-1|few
CSVPLGAGELFF
TGCAGCGTCCCCTTGGGTGCCGGGGAGCTGTTTTTT
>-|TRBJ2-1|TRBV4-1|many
CASSQTVGLANEQFF
TGCGCCAGCAGCCAGACCGTCGGGCTAGCAAATGAGCAGTTCTTC
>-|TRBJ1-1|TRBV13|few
CASSEGAGPRAFF
TGTGCCAGCAGTGAAGGGGCAGGCCCGAGGGCTTTCTTT
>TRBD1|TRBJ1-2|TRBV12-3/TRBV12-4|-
CASSFWDSDGVTF
TGTGCCAGCAGTTTTTGGGACAGCGACGGGGTAACCTTC
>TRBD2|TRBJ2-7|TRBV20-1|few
CSATRAGTYEQYF
TGCAGTGCTACGCGAGCGGGGACCTACGAGCAGTACTTC
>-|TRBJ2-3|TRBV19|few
CASSISAGYMSGPHHTQYF
TGTGCCAGTAGTATATCCGCCGGGTATATGAGCGGCCCACACCATACGCAGTATTTT
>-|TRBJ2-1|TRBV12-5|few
CASGLFPSLRAYNEQFF
TGTGCTAGTGGTTTGTTCCCTAGCCTTCGGGCGTACAATGAGCAGTTCTTC
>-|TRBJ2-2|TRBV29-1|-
CSVAVSNTGELFF
TGCAGCGTTGCGGTCAGCAACACCGGGGAGCTGTTTTTT
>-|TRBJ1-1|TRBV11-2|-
CASSAPRRGAGAFF
TGTGCCAGCAGCGCCCCCCGGAGGGGCGCAGGAGCTTTCTTT
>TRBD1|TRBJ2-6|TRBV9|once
CASSVEATGRGLSGANVLTF
TGTGCCAGCAGCGTAGAGGCGACAGGGAGAGGGCTCTCTGGGGCCAACGTCCTGACTTTC
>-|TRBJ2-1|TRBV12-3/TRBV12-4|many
CASSPDPTGENEQFF
TGTGCCAGCAGCCCCGACCCGACCGGGGAGAATGAGCAGTTCTTC
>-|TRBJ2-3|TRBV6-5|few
CASSYEATDTQYF
TGTGCCAGCAGTTACGAAGCGACAGATACGCAGTATTTT
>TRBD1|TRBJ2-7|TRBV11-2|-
CASSSNRGVYEQYF
TGTGCCAGCAGCTCGAACAGGGGAGTCTACGAGCAGTACTTC
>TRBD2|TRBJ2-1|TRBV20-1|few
CSARARVRGTRNYNEQFF
TGCAGTGCTAGAGCCCGAGTACGCGGGACTAGGAACTACAATGAGCAGTTCTTC
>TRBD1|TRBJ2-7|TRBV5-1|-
CASSRTGESLEQYF
TGCGCCAGCAGCCGGACAGGGGAGAGCCTCGAGCAGTACTTC
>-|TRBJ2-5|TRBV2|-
CATQLNGLVEETQYF
TGTGCCACTCAACTGAATGGTCTTGTTGAAGAGACCCAGTACTTC
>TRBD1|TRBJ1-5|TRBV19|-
CASTATGANYQPQHF
TGTGCCAGTACCGCGACAGGGGCAAACTATCAGCCCCAGCATTTT
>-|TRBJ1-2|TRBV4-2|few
CASKPILVGYGYTF
TGTGCCAGCAAGCCAATTCTGGTCGGCTATGGCTACACCTTC
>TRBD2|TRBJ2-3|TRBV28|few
CASSLRGVFSTDTQYF
TGTGCCAGCAGTTTACGGGGGGTTTTTAGCACAGATACGCAGTATTTT
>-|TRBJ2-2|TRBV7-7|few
CASSTGSFQNTGELFF
TGTGCCAGCAGCACTGGTTCCTTTCAAAACACCGGGGAGCTGTTTTTT
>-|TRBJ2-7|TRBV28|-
CASRSPGTPLGYEQYF
TGTGCCAGCAGGAGCCCCGGGACCCCTCTAGGCTACGAGCAGTACTTC
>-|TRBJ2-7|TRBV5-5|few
CASSLALQSYEQYF
TGTGCCAGCAGCTTGGCCCTCCAATCCTACGAGCAGTACTTC
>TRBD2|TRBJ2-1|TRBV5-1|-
CASDREGYNEQFF
TGCGCCAGCGACCGGGAGGGATACAATGAGCAGTTCTTC
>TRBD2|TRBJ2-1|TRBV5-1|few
CASSLRLAGIMNEQFF
TGCGCCAGCAGCTTGAGGCTAGCGGGAATTATGAATGAGCAGTTCTTC
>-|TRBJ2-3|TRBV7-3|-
CASSYGPRGTDTQYF
TGTGCCAGCAGCTACGGTCCTAGGGGCACAGATACGCAGTATTTT
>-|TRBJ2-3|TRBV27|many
CASSGDWRDAYTQYF
TGTGCCAGCAGTGGGGACTGGCGGGACGCATATACGCAGTATTTT
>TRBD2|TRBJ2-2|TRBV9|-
CASSGTSGRVIGELFF
TGTGCCAGCAGCGGGACTAGCGGGAGGGTTATCGGGGAGCTGTTTTTT
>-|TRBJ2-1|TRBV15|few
CATSRSTSEQFF
TGTGCCACCAGCAGAAGCACGTCTGAGCAGTTCTTC